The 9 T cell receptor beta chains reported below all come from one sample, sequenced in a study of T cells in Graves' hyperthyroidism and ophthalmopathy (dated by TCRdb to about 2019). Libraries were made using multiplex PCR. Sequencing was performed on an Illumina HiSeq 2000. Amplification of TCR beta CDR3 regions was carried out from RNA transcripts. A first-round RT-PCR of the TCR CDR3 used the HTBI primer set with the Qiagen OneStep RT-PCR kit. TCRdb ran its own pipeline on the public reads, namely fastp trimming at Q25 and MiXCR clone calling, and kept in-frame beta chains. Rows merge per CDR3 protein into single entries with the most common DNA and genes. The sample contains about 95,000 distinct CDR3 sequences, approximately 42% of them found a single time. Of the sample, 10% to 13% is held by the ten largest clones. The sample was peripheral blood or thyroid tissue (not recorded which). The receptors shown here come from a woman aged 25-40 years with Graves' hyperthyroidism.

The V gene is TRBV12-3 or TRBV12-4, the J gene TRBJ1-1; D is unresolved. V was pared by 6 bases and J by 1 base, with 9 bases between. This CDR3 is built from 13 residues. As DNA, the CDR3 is TGTGCCAGCAGCCTTGCGAGGAACACTGAAGCTTTCTTT. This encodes CASSLARNTEAFF.

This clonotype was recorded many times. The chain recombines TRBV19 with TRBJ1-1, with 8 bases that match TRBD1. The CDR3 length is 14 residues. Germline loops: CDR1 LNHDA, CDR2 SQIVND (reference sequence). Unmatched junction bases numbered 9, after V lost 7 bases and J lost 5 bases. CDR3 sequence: CASTPGTGRTEAFF. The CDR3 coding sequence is TGTGCCAGTACCCCTGGGACAGGACGGACTGAAGCTTTCTTT.

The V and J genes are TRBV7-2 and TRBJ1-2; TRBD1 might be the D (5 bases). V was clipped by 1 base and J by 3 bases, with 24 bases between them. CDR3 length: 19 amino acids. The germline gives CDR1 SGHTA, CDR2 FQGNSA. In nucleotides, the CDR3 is TGTGCCAGCAGCTTAGGGGGCCCGGGACTAGCGGGGCATTACTATGGCTACACCTTC. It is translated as CASSLGGPGLAGHYYGYTF.

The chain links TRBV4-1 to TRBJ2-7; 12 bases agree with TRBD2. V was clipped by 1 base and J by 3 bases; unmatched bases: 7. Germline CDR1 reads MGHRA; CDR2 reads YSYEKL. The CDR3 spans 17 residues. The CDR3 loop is CASSQAGLAGSRYEQYF. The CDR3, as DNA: TGCGCCAGCAGCCAAGCCGGACTAGCGGGATCCCGCTACGAGCAGTACTTC.

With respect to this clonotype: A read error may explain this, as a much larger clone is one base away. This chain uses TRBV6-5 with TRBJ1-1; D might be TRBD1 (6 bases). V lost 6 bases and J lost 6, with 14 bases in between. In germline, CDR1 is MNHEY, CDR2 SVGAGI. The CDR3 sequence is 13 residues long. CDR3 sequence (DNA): TGTGCCAGCAGCTACCACAACAGGGCTGAAGCTTTCTTT. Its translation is CASSYHNRAEAFF.

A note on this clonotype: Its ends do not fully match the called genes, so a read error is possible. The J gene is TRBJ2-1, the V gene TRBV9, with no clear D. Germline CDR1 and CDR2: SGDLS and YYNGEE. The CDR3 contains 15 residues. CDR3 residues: CASSVSGRGNNELFF. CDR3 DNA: TGTGCCAGCAGCGTATCAGGACGTGGGAACAATGAGCTGTTCTTC.

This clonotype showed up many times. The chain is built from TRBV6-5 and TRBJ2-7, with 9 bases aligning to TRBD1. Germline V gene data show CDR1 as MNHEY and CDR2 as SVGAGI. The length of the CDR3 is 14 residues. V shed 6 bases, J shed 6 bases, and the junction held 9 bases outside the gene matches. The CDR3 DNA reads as TGTGCCAGCAGAGGACAGGGGATGGCGGGCGAGCAGTACTTC. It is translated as CASRGQGMAGEQYF.

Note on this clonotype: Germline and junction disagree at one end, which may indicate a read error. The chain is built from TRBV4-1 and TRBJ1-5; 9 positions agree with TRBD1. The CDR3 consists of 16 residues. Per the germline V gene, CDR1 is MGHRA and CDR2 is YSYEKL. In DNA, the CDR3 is TGCGCCAGCAGCCGAGGACAGGGGAGTAGCAATCAGCTCCAGCATTTT. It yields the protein CASSRGQGSSNQLQHF.

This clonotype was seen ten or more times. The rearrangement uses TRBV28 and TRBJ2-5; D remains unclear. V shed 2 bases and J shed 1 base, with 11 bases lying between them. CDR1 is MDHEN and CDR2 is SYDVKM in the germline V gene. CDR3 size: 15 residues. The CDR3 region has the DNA TGTGCCAGCAGTTTAGCAAGCGATCCCCAAGAGACCCAGTACTTC. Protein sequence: CASSLASDPQETQYF.